This entry concerns a single TCR beta chain. Other DNA sequences within the sample encode an identical CDR3. This specimen comes from a study of blood T cell repertoires in COVID-19. This CDR3 has 11 amino acids. Germline lookup yields CDR1 MNHEY and CDR2 SVGAGI. The V segment lost 5 bases and the J segment 8 bases; nucleotides outside the gene matches: 2. Participants spanned ages about 18 to 100 years and resided in about two dozen US areas. Sequencing used immunoSEQ multiplex PCR; TCRdb keeps in-frame clones, though not all of them. The sample carries fewer than 250,000 clones, approximately 88% recorded once.

The receptor comes from a woman in her twenties or thirties who had recovered from COVID-19. This chain connects TRBV6-5 to TRBJ1-2; 7 bases fit TRBD1. Sample: PBMCs or T cells enriched from blood (not recorded which). The CDR3 reads CASSQGGGYTF. In nucleotides, the CDR3 is TGTGCCAGCAGTCAGGGGGGCGGCTACACCTTC.